This passage covers 24 T cell receptor beta chains from one sample sequenced in a study of regulatory T cells in long-lasting Graves disease. Time point noted: newly diagnosed GD, antithyroid drugs for less than 3 months. The TCR library was made from RNA that had been extracted from PBMCs in TRIzol. CDR3-region Arm-PCR and iRepertoire HTBI primers produced the TCR beta libraries. TCRdb used MiXCR to reprocess the multiplex PCR reads, holding one entry per CDR3 protein. The sample has roughly 560,000 distinct CDR3 sequences, around 12% seen once; the top ten hold 8.9%. A further study also used this sample, focusing on T cells in Graves' hyperthyroidism and ophthalmopathy.

The input for sequencing was peripheral blood mononuclear cells (PBMCs), taken at new diagnosis, from a patient treated with antithyroid drugs. Source of these receptors: a woman aged 25 to 39 with Graves disease.

The chain is built from TRBV7-2 and TRBJ2-5; possible D gene TRBD2, 6 bases. Trimming left V 0 bases short and J 1 base short, with 15 bases between. The CDR3 length is 17 residues. The germline CDR1 and CDR2 sequences are SGHTA and FQGNSA. The CDR3 reads CASSLARGIRVQETQYF. CDR3 in DNA: TGTGCCAGCAGCTTAGCGCGGGGCATTCGAGTCCAAGAGACCCAGTACTTC. Complete variable domain (other parts from reference TRBV7-2 and TRBJ2-5): GAGVSQSPSNKVTEKGKDVELRCDPISGHTALYWYRQSLGQGLEFLIYFQGNSAPDKSGLPSDRFSAERTGGSVSTLTIQRTQQEDSAVYLCASSLARGIRVQETQYFGPGTRLLVL.

This clonotype was recorded at least ten times. V is TRBV2 and J is TRBJ2-1; 10 bases align to TRBD2. Germline trimming cut 5 bases from V and 3 bases from J; bases unmatched to any gene: 1. CDR3 length: 14 amino acids. Germline V gives CDR1 SNHLY, CDR2 FYNNEI. CDR3 amino acids: CASSRLAGYNEQFF. In DNA, the CDR3 is TGTGCCAGCAGTCGACTAGCGGGCTACAATGAGCAGTTCTTC.

This clonotype was found many times. This chain connects TRBV7-2 to TRBJ2-2; 9 nucleotides line up with TRBD2. This CDR3 comprises 16 residues. The ends lost 4 bases at V and 3 bases at J; junction bases unmatched: 6. Germline loops: CDR1 SGHTA, CDR2 FQGNSA. CDR3 amino acids: CASSSTSGLHTGELFF. The DNA for the CDR3 is TGTGCCAGCAGCTCGACTAGCGGCTTACACACCGGGGAGCTGTTTTTT.

The genes are TRBV12-3 or TRBV12-4 and TRBJ1-2; 7 positions agree with TRBD1. V dropped 6 bases and J dropped 8; count of bases not matched to a gene: 9. The CDR3 totals 13 residues. CDR3 nucleotide sequence: TGTGCCAGCAGGTGGACAGGAGGGAGAGGCTACACCTTC. Translation gives CASRWTGGRGYTF.

The table lists this clonotype with many counts. This rearrangement joins TRBV28 to TRBJ2-1; the D gene is possibly TRBD1 (5 bases). Germline assignment: CDR1 MDHEN and CDR2 SYDVKM. With 5 bases removed from V and 9 bases from J, the gap between germline ends came to 14 bases. CDR3 size: 13 residues. CDR3 sequence reads: CASSTSRGSEQFF. The CDR3 bases are TGTGCCAGCAGTACTTCTAGGGGCAGTGAGCAGTTCTTC.

The rearrangement uses TRBV20-1 and TRBJ2-3; no firm D call. The germline V and J ends were trimmed by 5 bases and 0 bases, with 6 bases remaining between them. CDR3 length: 12 amino acids. Germline V CDR1 and CDR2: DFQATT, SNEGSKA (reference sequence). CDR3 loop: CSAGTSTDTQYF. DNA for the CDR3: TGCAGTGCTGGCACTAGCACAGATACGCAGTATTTT.

J is TRBJ2-1 and V is TRBV7-9; TRBD2 matches at 7 bases. The last part of the DNA fits TRBJ2-5 better; the J call may be wrong. Germline V lookup: CDR1 SEHNR, CDR2 FQNEAQ (reference sequence). This CDR3 has 14 residues. DNA for the CDR3: TGTGCCAGCAGCTCAATAGCGGGCGAGGAGACCCAGTACTTC. This gives the protein CASSSIAGEETQYF.

This clonotype was found many times. This chain uses TRBV7-9 with TRBJ2-5, with 9 positions matching TRBD2. The length of the CDR3 is 15 residues. Germline-derived CDR1 and CDR2 are SEHNR and FQNEAQ (reference sequence). The junction had 10 bases not matched to a gene; V was cut back by 5 bases and J by 6 bases. CDR3 sequence (DNA): TGTGCCAGCAGCCGATTTAGCGGGAGTGATCAGACCCAGTACTTC. Translated, it gives CASSRFSGSDQTQYF.

This clonotype was seen only a few times. V gene TRBV18 combines with J gene TRBJ2-2; 9 bases are a match to TRBD2. This CDR3 has 17 amino acids. CDR1 is KGHSH, CDR2 LQKENI, per germline. V shed 1 base and J 5 bases; nucleotides not matched to a gene: 8. The CDR3 loop reads CASSPLAGESRTGELFF. CDR3 in DNA: TGTGCCAGCTCACCACTAGCGGGAGAATCAAGAACCGGGGAGCTGTTTTTT.

This clonotype was seen at least ten times. The J gene is TRBJ1-1, the V gene TRBV2, with D unclear. This CDR3 spans 13 amino acids. Between the trimmed V and J ends, which lost 7 bases and 0 bases, there was a span of 9 bases. Germline V CDR1 and CDR2: SNHLY, FYNNEI. CDR3 amino acids: CASNYEMNTEAFF. The CDR3 DNA reads as TGTGCCAGCAATTATGAGATGAACACTGAAGCTTTCTTT.

This clonotype came up many times. The J gene is TRBJ2-5, the V gene TRBV24-1, with 7 positions matching TRBD2. V dropped 1 base and J dropped 5; count of bases not matched to a gene: 0. The germline CDR1 and CDR2 sequences are KGHDR and SFDVKD. The CDR3 contains 13 residues. Here the CDR3 DNA reads TGTGCCACCAGTGATTTCGGGAGGGAGACCCAGTACTTC. Its protein is CATSDFGRETQYF.

This clonotype has at least ten counts. An end of the junction differs from the germline gene, which may be a read error. J is TRBJ2-5 and V is TRBV12-3 or TRBV12-4; D gene ambiguous. The CDR3 is 13 amino acids. The CDR3 nucleotides read TGTGCCAGCAGCCCTCCTGAGCAAGGGACCCAGTACTTC. It is translated as CASSPPEQGTQYF.

This clonotype was seen ten or more times. The V gene is TRBV5-1, the J gene TRBJ2-7; D is uncertain. The CDR3 spans 13 residues. Germline CDR1 reads SGHRS; CDR2 reads YFSETQ. V lost 6 bases and J lost 3, with 13 bases in between. The CDR3 DNA reads as TGCGCCAGCAAAGTGTCCCCGTTCTACGAGCAGTACTTC. Translating gives CASKVSPFYEQYF. Full variable domain (outside the CDR3, taken from reference TRBV5-1 and TRBJ2-7): KAGVTQTPRYLIKTRGQQVTLSCSPISGHRSVSWYQQTPGQGLQFLFEYFSETQRNKGNFPGRFSGRQFSNSRSEMNVSTLELGDSALYLCASKVSPFYEQYFGPGTRLTVT.

V usage is TRBV3-1 and J usage is TRBJ2-1; TRBD1 matches 8 bases. Germline CDR1 and CDR2: LGHDT and YNNKEL (reference sequence). CDR3 size: 17 residues. V trimming: 0 bases; J trimming: 6 bases; junction bases outside the gene matches: 10. The CDR3 loop reads CASSQDWTGRLGNEQFF. The CDR3 DNA reads as TGTGCCAGCAGCCAAGACTGGACAGGGAGGTTGGGCAATGAGCAGTTCTTC.

This clonotype has ten or more counts. The chain has TRBV20-1 and TRBJ2-1, with 9 nucleotides matching TRBD2. Germline assignment: CDR1 DFQATT and CDR2 SNEGSKA (reference sequence). V gave up 2 bases and J gave up 9 bases; unmatched junction bases: 11. The CDR3 totals 15 residues. DNA for the CDR3: TGCAGTGCTAGAAGGCCTAGCGGGATCGGGGGTGAGCAGTTCTTC. This gives the protein CSARRPSGIGGEQFF.

This clonotype has a count of ten or more. This chain connects TRBV20-1 to TRBJ2-7; 10 bases match TRBD2. From germline, CDR1 is DFQATT and CDR2 SNEGSKA (reference sequence). J lost 3 bases, V lost 2 bases, and 4 bases had no gene match. The CDR3 contains 14 residues. The DNA for the CDR3 is TGCAGTGCTAGAACAGCGGGAGGGGGCTACGAGCAGTACTTC. This sequence encodes CSARTAGGGYEQYF.

This clonotype was detected many times. The gene calls are TRBV18 and TRBJ2-3; 9 nucleotides align to TRBD1. The CDR3 contains 17 residues. V lost 3 bases and J lost 5; bases outside the gene matches: 12. The germline CDR1 and CDR2 sequences are KGHSH and LQKENI. The CDR3 nucleotides are TGTGCCAGCTCACCCGTTACCGGGACAGGGTCCTTAGATACGCAGTATTTT. Translating it yields CASSPVTGTGSLDTQYF.

Points on this clonotype: A read error may be the cause here, since a much bigger clone is one base away. This chain uses TRBV4-3 with TRBJ1-1, with D unclear. Germline CDR1 is LGHNA and CDR2 is YSLEER. CDR3 length: 14 amino acids. CDR3 in DNA: TGCGCCAGCGGCCAAGAGTTGCCGAACACTGAAGCTTTCTTT. This translates into CASGQELPNTEAFF.

This clonotype was recorded many times. The V and J genes are TRBV6-2 or TRBV6-3 and TRBJ1-5; D unresolved. V was cut by 6 bases and J by 2 bases, with 14 bases left in between. The CDR3 consists of 15 residues. Germline CDR1 reads MNHEY; CDR2 reads SVGEGT. CDR3 in amino acids: CASRAGQVGNQPQHF. CDR3 DNA: TGTGCCAGCAGGGCCGGGCAGGTCGGCAATCAGCCCCAGCATTTT.

This clonotype was seen repeatedly, ten times or more. The rearrangement uses TRBV12-3 or TRBV12-4 and TRBJ1-5; TRBD1 agrees at 8 bases. The CDR3 covers 14 residues. With V trimmed by 6 bases and J by 7 bases, 8 bases remained unmatched. In DNA form, the CDR3 reads TGTGCCAGCAGGCAGACAGGGGCCGGACAGCCCCAGCATTTT. It is translated as CASRQTGAGQPQHF.

This clonotype was observed once. A far larger clone is off by one base, so a read error is likely. The chain recombines TRBV7-2 with TRBJ2-3; D could derive from TRBD1 or TRBD2 (5 bases each). This CDR3 contains 18 residues. V lost 1 base and J 0 bases, leaving 17 bases between the germline ends. Germline V gene data show CDR1 as SGHTA and CDR2 as FQGNSA. CDR3 coding DNA: TGTGCCAGCAGCTTAGTTTCCACCGGGACGGCTAGCACAGATACGCAGTATTTT. Translation: CASSLVSTGTASTDTQYF.

This chain links TRBV13 with TRBJ1-2; no clear D. V was cut by 2 bases and J by 4 bases, with 8 bases left in between. The length of the CDR3 is 13 residues. Germline loops: CDR1 PRHDT, CDR2 FYEKMQ (reference sequence). Here the CDR3 DNA reads TGTGCCAGCAGCTTATTTGGTGGCTATGGCTACACCTTC. This sequence encodes CASSLFGGYGYTF.

This clonotype has at least ten counts. The chain uses TRBV7-9 and TRBJ2-3; weak D call: TRBD2 (6 bases). The germline gives CDR1 SEHNR, CDR2 FQNEAQ (reference sequence). This CDR3 spans 16 amino acids. Trimming pared 7 bases from V and 1 base from J, leaving 18 bases between. The DNA of the CDR3 is TGTGCCAGCATCCCCTGGGGTCGCGGGGGCACAGATACGCAGTATTTT. Its protein is CASIPWGRGGTDTQYF.

This clonotype came up many times. The chain recombines TRBV6-2 or TRBV6-3 with TRBJ1-5; TRBD1 might be the D (5 bases). This CDR3 is 13 amino acids long. The germline V gene encodes CDR1 MNHEY and CDR2 SVGEGT. Trimming pared 8 bases from V and 1 base from J, leaving 9 bases between. The CDR3 loop is CASLGPSNQPQHF. CDR3 sequence (DNA): TGTGCCAGCCTGGGACCCAGCAATCAGCCCCAGCATTTT.